Listed below are T cell receptor beta chains from one sample, sequenced in a study of T cells in Graves' hyperthyroidism and ophthalmopathy. In TCRdb, the multiplex PCR reads were re-called with MiXCR into one record per CDR3 protein. The sample has roughly 500,000 distinct CDR3 sequences, 40% to 55% seen once; the top ten hold approximately 44%. Sequencing was done on a sample of peripheral blood or thyroid tissue (not recorded which). Every receptor here comes from an adult woman with Graves' disease, either hyperthyroidism or ophthalmopathy (not recorded which). Each CDR3 is given with its conserved first and last residue. Each record gives: J gene, V gene, D gene, clone size, CDR3 protein, CDR3 DNA. A D gene is named only where the DNA matches it firmly. Clone size appears in some rows only: once, few, many, or a class for an expanded clone.

TRBJ1-1 | TRBV6-5 | - | few | CASSYRGDTVAFF | TGTGCCAGCAGTTACAGGGGGGATACGGTGGCTTTCTTT
TRBJ2-7 | TRBV9 | - | few | CASSSTTVNEQYF | TGTGCCAGCAGCTCTACGACGGTCAACGAGCAGTACTTC
TRBJ2-7 | TRBV24-1 | TRBD1 | - | CATSDVTGGWGEQYF | TGTGCCACCAGTGATGTCACAGGGGGATGGGGCGAGCAGTACTTC
TRBJ2-5 | TRBV15 | - | - | CATLGAGRSETQYF | TGTGCCACCCTGGGGGCAGGTCGGTCAGAGACCCAGTACTTC
TRBJ2-7 | TRBV5-1 | - | many | CASSLGTNEQYF | TGCGCCAGCAGCTTGGGGACGAACGAGCAGTACTTC
TRBJ1-6 | TRBV28 | - | - | CASSAGFGSPLHF | TGTGCCAGCAGTGCAGGGTTCGGATCACCCCTCCACTTT
TRBJ2-2 | TRBV5-1 | TRBD2 | few | CASSLAPLAGGPDTGELFF | TGCGCCAGCAGCTTGGCCCCCCTAGCGGGAGGGCCCGACACCGGGGAGCTGTTTTTT
TRBJ2-7 | TRBV29-1 | TRBD2 | - | CSVWGGGLAVYEQYF | TGCAGCGTTTGGGGAGGGGGACTAGCGGTCTACGAGCAGTACTTC
TRBJ1-1 | TRBV9 | - | - | CASSFGAVNTEAFF | TGTGCCAGCAGTTTTGGGGCGGTGAACACTGAAGCTTTCTTT
TRBJ1-2 | TRBV2 | TRBD1 | - | CASKRQGQINYGYTF | TGTGCCAGCAAGCGGCAGGGACAGATTAACTATGGCTACACCTTC
TRBJ2-7 | TRBV24-1 | TRBD1 | - | CATGTADSYEQYF | TGTGCCACCGGGACAGCCGACTCCTACGAGCAGTACTTC
TRBJ1-1 | TRBV10-1 | - | - | CASSGGQPNTEAFF | TGCGCCAGCAGCGGTGGACAGCCGAACACTGAAGCTTTCTTT
TRBJ1-6 | TRBV7-9 | - | many | CASSLERGQGSPLHF | TGTGCCAGCAGCTTAGAGAGGGGCCAGGGATCACCCCTCCACTTT
TRBJ1-5 | TRBV29-1 | - | - | CSVEDGDRQPQHF | TGCAGCGTTGAAGATGGGGATCGTCAGCCCCAGCATTTT
TRBJ1-1 | TRBV12-3/TRBV12-4 | TRBD1 | many | CASSPYRGVETEAFF | TGTGCCAGCAGTCCTTACAGGGGTGTAGAAACTGAAGCTTTCTTT
TRBJ2-7 | TRBV28 | - | - | CASSLGQPPYEQYF | TGTGCCAGCAGTTTAGGGCAGCCTCCCTACGAGCAGTACTTC
TRBJ1-2 | TRBV12-3/TRBV12-4 | - | few | CASSGDGENYGYTF | TGTGCCAGCAGTGGGGACGGAGAAAACTATGGCTACACCTTC
TRBJ2-2 | TRBV19 | - | - | CASSSRRGGTGELFF | TGTGCCAGTAGTAGTCGTCGTGGGGGTACCGGGGAGCTGTTTTTT
TRBJ1-1 | TRBV18 | TRBD1 | - | CASSQTDRGNTEAFF | TGTGCCAGCTCACAAACGGACAGGGGCAACACTGAAGCTTTCTTT
TRBJ1-6 | TRBV20-1 | TRBD1 | - | CSAAGTGDSPLHF | TGCAGTGCTGCCGGGACAGGGGACTCACCCCTCCACTTT
TRBJ1-1 | TRBV6-2/TRBV6-3 | - | few | CASGMSGEAFF | TGTGCCAGCGGAATGTCCGGTGAAGCTTTCTTT
TRBJ2-5 | TRBV5-1 | - | many | CASSLEGPQETQYF | TGCGCCAGCAGCTTGGAGGGACCCCAAGAGACCCAGTACTTC
TRBJ2-7 | TRBV25-1 | TRBD1 | few | CASSMGQGAEQYF | TGTGCCAGCAGTATGGGACAGGGGGCCGAGCAGTACTTC
TRBJ2-5 | TRBV27 | - | many | CASSSMDTQYF | TGTGCCAGCAGTTCGATGGATACCCAGTACTTC
TRBJ2-7 | TRBV7-9 | TRBD1 | - | CASSSRDRGGYEQYF | TGTGCCAGCAGTTCCCGGGACAGGGGGGGGTACGAGCAGTACTTC
TRBJ1-2 | TRBV12-3/TRBV12-4 | - | many | CASSSTAGGYTF | TGTGCCAGCAGTTCCACTGCTGGGGGCTACACCTTC
TRBJ2-5 | TRBV20-1 | TRBD2 | many | CSAPGTNRRETQYF | TGCAGTGCACCCGGGACTAACAGACGCGAGACCCAGTACTTC
TRBJ1-2 | TRBV7-9 | - | - | CASSFSGAGYGYTF | TGTGCCAGCAGCTTCTCAGGTGCGGGCTATGGCTACACCTTC
TRBJ2-7 | TRBV2 | - | - | CASSDDGTPTYEQYF | TGTGCCAGCAGTGACGACGGGACACCGACCTACGAGCAGTACTTC
TRBJ2-7 | TRBV4-3 | - | many | CASSHLQGANYEQYF | TGCGCCAGCAGCCACTTACAGGGAGCCAACTACGAGCAGTACTTC
TRBJ2-6 | TRBV19 | TRBD1 | - | CASTDRGLPNTGANVLTF | TGTGCCAGTACGGACAGGGGACTACCGAACACCGGGGCCAACGTCCTGACTTTC
TRBJ1-2 | TRBV6-1 | TRBD1 | many | CASRAPDRANGYTF | TGTGCCAGCAGAGCACCGGACAGGGCCAATGGCTACACCTTC
TRBJ1-1 | TRBV20-1 | - | many | CSARDGGGNTEAFF | TGCAGTGCTAGAGATGGGGGCGGTAACACTGAAGCTTTCTTT
TRBJ1-3 | TRBV29-1 | - | few | CSVGGSLTGNTIYF | TGCAGCGTTGGCGGCAGCCTTACTGGAAACACCATATATTTT
TRBJ2-2 | TRBV6-1 | - | - | CASSSPSTGELFF | TGTGCCAGCAGTTCGCCTTCAACCGGGGAGCTGTTTTTT
TRBJ2-5 | TRBV14 | - | - | CASSTRTGDGETQYF | TGTGCCAGCAGCACAAGGACGGGAGATGGTGAGACCCAGTACTTC
TRBJ1-5 | TRBV6-6 | - | many | CASSYSRDLSNQPQHF | TGTGCCAGCAGTTACTCTAGAGATTTAAGCAATCAGCCCCAGCATTTT
TRBJ1-2 | TRBV30 | TRBD1 | - | CALDRDRGGYTF | TGTGCCTTAGACCGGGACAGGGGTGGCTACACCTTC
TRBJ1-5 | TRBV20-1 | - | many | CSALRETPYSNQPQHF | TGCAGTGCTCTTCGGGAGACCCCTTATAGCAATCAGCCCCAGCATTTT
TRBJ1-2 | TRBV20-1 | - | many | CSATIIREIYGYTF | TGCAGTGCTACGATTATCAGGGAGATCTATGGCTACACCTTC
TRBJ1-2 | TRBV7-9 | TRBD1 | - | CASSHRDRGHGYTF | TGTGCCAGCAGCCACCGGGACAGGGGGCATGGCTACACCTTC
TRBJ2-5 | TRBV10-3 | TRBD2 | - | CAIKSSAGQETQYF | TGTGCCATCAAGTCTTCAGCGGGACAAGAGACCCAGTACTTC
TRBJ2-7 | TRBV7-9 | - | - | CASSLVSARGEQYF | TGTGCCAGCAGCTTAGTTTCCGCCAGGGGCGAGCAGTACTTC
TRBJ1-2 | TRBV28 | - | - | CASRHPVNYGYTF | TGTGCCAGCAGACATCCAGTAAACTATGGCTACACCTTC
TRBJ1-6 | TRBV20-1 | - | many | CSARDILDTGYNSPLHF | TGCAGTGCTAGAGATATCTTGGATACGGGCTATAATTCACCCCTCCACTTT
TRBJ1-1 | TRBV29-1 | - | - | CSVGNRNTEAFF | TGCAGCGTTGGAAACCGGAACACTGAAGCTTTCTTT
TRBJ1-1 | TRBV5-1 | - | - | CASSPGQINTEAFF | TGTGCCAGCAGCCCGGGACAAATTAACACTGAAGCTTTCTTT
TRBJ1-4 | TRBV7-3 | TRBD1 | - | CASSPPTTGPTNEKLFF | TGTGCCAGCAGCCCACCTACGACAGGGCCAACTAATGAAAAACTGTTTTTT